The clone carrying this T cell receptor (beta chain) was counted only a few times. Its antigen remains unidentified. This sample stems from a study of T cells after yellow fever vaccination. Study context: It was SMART-Seq v4 Ultra Low Input that prepared the fractions with low cell numbers. Study results and limitations: Most primary-vaccination clones recurred post-booster (under 98% CD4, over 70% CD8). The study noted that FACS-sorted repertoires could contain abundant clonotypes contaminating from the bulk population.

Germline CDR1 reads DFQATT; CDR2 reads SNEGSKA (reference sequence). The ends were cut back, 5 bases at V and 2 bases at J, with 8 bases in the middle. CDR3 length equals 12 residues. Conversion of TCR transcripts into cDNA relied on 5'RACE template switching, which added a universal primer site and UMIs. One entry per CDR3 protein results from TCRdb running MiXCR on the 5' RACE reads. Of 350,000 to 450,000 distinct CDR3 sequences detected, around a sixth appear once; the ten largest clones hold roughly a sixth. V usage is TRBV20-1 and J usage is TRBJ2-3; D ambiguous. Sequenced material: PBMCs, taken before the yellow fever booster vaccination. This sequence was found in a man younger than 30 who received the YFV17D yellow fever vaccine. This chain's CDR3 is CSAAGSTDTQYF. Here the CDR3 DNA reads TGCAGTGCTGCTGGATCCACAGATACGCAGTATTTT.